Following are 15 T cell receptor beta chains from one sample sequenced in a study of beta chain features in type 1 diabetes. The whole isolated RNA underwent reverse transcription, so sequencing captured expressed TCRB transcripts. Sequenced by immunoSEQ multiplex PCR; TCRdb stores in-frame clones only, minus some. The data contain fewer than 550,000 clones, approximately 10% of them singletons. The sequenced sample was naive CD4+ T cells from blood. The receptors derive from a woman younger than 30 in good health.

A few counts support this clone. The chain is built from TRBV29-1 and TRBJ1-2; TRBD1 is a possible D gene (5 bases). This CDR3 has 12 residues. With 8 bases removed from V and 5 bases from J, the gap between germline ends came to 15 bases. Germline V gene data show CDR1 as SQVTM and CDR2 as ANQGSEA. The CDR3 loop reads CSSGTPKYGYTF. The CDR3 DNA sequence: TGCAGCTCCGGGACTCCCAAATATGGCTACACCTTC.

This clone was counted only a few times. This chain joins TRBV6-6 and TRBJ2-3, with 8 bases that match TRBD1. Germline-derived CDR1 and CDR2 are MNHNY and SVGAGI (reference sequence). With 0 bases clipped from V and 6 bases from J, the junction kept 8 bases outside the gene matches. The CDR3 consists of 16 residues. The CDR3 spells CASSYSGRGPLDTQYF. DNA of the CDR3: TGTGCCAGCAGTTACTCGGGCAGGGGGCCTTTGGATACGCAGTATTTT.

The genes are TRBV6-5 and TRBJ2-7; 9 bases are shared with TRBD2. The CDR3 contains 12 residues. Germline values: CDR1 MNHEY, CDR2 SVGAGI. V shed 8 bases and J 5 bases; nucleotides not matched to a gene: 4. CDR3 sequence (DNA): TGTGCCAGCGGACTAGCGAACCACGAGCAGTACTTC. It specifies CASGLANHEQYF.

The chain recombines TRBV4-3 with TRBJ2-1; D unclear. The CDR3 has 13 amino acids. Germline-derived CDR1 and CDR2 are LGHNA and YSLEER. The V end was cut by 4 bases, the J end by 6 bases, with 10 bases between. CDR3 protein: CASSPVPGNEQFF. The CDR3 DNA is TGCGCCAGCAGCCCAGTCCCCGGCAATGAGCAGTTCTTC.

This clone came up a few times. The J gene is TRBJ2-5, the V gene TRBV7-2; D possibly uses TRBD1 or TRBD2 (6 bases each). The CDR3 is 18 amino acids. V was shortened by 5 bases and J by 2 bases, with 24 bases between the two germline ends. Germline V gene data show CDR1 as SGHTA and CDR2 as FQGNSA. The CDR3 DNA sequence: TGTGCCAGCAGCGAGACCGGGACAAGGGTCCGGGGGCAAGAGACCCAGTACTTC. Protein product: CASSETGTRVRGQETQYF.

The sample holds many counts of this clone. Other DNA sequences within the sample encode an identical CDR3. The rearrangement joins TRBV5-1 to TRBJ2-5; D gene ambiguous. The V gene's germline CDR1 is SGHRS and CDR2 YFSETQ. V dropped 0 bases and J dropped 5 bases, with 5 bases sitting between them. CDR3 length: 12 residues. CDR3 sequence (DNA): TGCGCCAGCAGCTTGGCCGGGGAGACCCAGTACTTC. Protein: CASSLAGETQYF. Full variable domain (remainder filled in from reference TRBV5-1 and TRBJ2-5): KAGVTQTPRYLIKTRGQQVTLSCSPISGHRSVSWYQQTPGQGLQFLFEYFSETQRNKGNFPGRFSGRQFSNSRSEMNVSTLELGDSALYLCASSLAGETQYFGPGTRLLVL.

This clone was seen only a few times. This chain links TRBV7-2 with TRBJ2-1; TRBD2 aligns across 10 bases. The V gene end was trimmed by 6 bases and the J gene end by 5 bases; junction bases not matched to a gene: 10. Germline assignment: CDR1 SGHTA and CDR2 FQGNSA. This CDR3 spans 16 amino acids. The CDR3 is CASSYRWTSGNNEQFF. The DNA of the CDR3 is TGTGCCAGCAGTTACAGGTGGACTAGCGGCAACAATGAGCAGTTCTTC.

V is TRBV7-9 and J is TRBJ2-7, with unresolved D. Trimming left V 1 base short and J 2 bases short, with 12 bases between. Germline assignment: CDR1 SEHNR and CDR2 FQNEAQ (reference sequence). The CDR3 loop spans 15 amino acids. The CDR3 loop reads CASSLVWTEAYEQYF. CDR3 nucleotide sequence: TGTGCCAGCAGCTTAGTATGGACGGAAGCCTACGAGCAGTACTTC. Looking up the rest from reference TRBV7-9 and TRBJ2-7 gives the full variable domain: DTGVSQNPRHKITKRGQNVTFRCDPISEHNRLYWYRQTLGQGPEFLTYFQNEAQLEKSRLLSDRFSAERPKGSFSTLEIQRTEQGDSAMYLCASSLVWTEAYEQYFGPGTRLTVT.

This clone has just a few counts. This chain joins TRBV4-1 and TRBJ2-3; TRBD1 matches at 8 bases. The CDR3 has 16 amino acids. Germline assignment: CDR1 MGHRA and CDR2 YSYEKL. The V and J ends lost 3 bases and 4 bases, in that order; junction bases with no gene match: 9. In DNA form, the CDR3 reads TGCGCCAGCAGCCAGCTTTCGTGGACAGGGTCAGATACGCAGTATTTT. It is translated as CASSQLSWTGSDTQYF.

This clone was observed a handful of times. The rearrangement joins TRBV14 to TRBJ1-5; weak D call: TRBD1 (5 bases). The germline V gene encodes CDR1 SGHDN and CDR2 FVKESK. Trimming took 2 bases from V and 0 from J, leaving 17 bases between them. The CDR3 totals 18 residues. CDR3 region: CASSQRPGWEPSNQPQHF. CDR3 nucleotide sequence: TGTGCCAGCAGCCAACGGCCAGGGTGGGAGCCTAGCAATCAGCCCCAGCATTTT.

This clone was picked up one time. V is TRBV6-6 and J is TRBJ2-7, with D hard to call. V was clipped by 2 bases and J by 2 bases, with 1 base between them. Germline CDR1 MNHNY, CDR2 SVGAGI (reference sequence). The CDR3 runs 11 residues. DNA for the CDR3: TGTGCCAGCAGTTACACCTACGAGCAGTACTTC. It encodes CASSYTYEQYF.

The sample holds a few counts of this clone. V gene TRBV6-1 combines with J gene TRBJ1-4; 8 nucleotides agree with TRBD1. The V segment lost 6 bases and the J segment 14 bases; nucleotides outside the gene matches: 8. The CDR3 totals 12 residues. Germline lookup yields CDR1 MNHNS and CDR2 SASEGT. The CDR3 is CASRSGQGELFF. The CDR3 DNA reads TGTGCCAGCAGGAGTGGACAGGGCGAGCTGTTTTTT.

This clone was observed a single time. The J gene is TRBJ1-1, the V gene TRBV15; D uncertain. The CDR3 is 16 residues long. Germline V gene sequence: CDR1 LNHNV, CDR2 YYDKDF (reference sequence). V lost 0 bases and J 7 bases, leaving 18 bases between the germline ends. CDR3 in DNA: TGTGCCACCAGCAGAGAACCGACTAAGAGGTACGTTGAAGCTTTCTTT. Protein: CATSREPTKRYVEAFF.

This clone turned up a few times. The chain is built from TRBV5-6 and TRBJ2-1; 7 bases map to TRBD2. Germline loops: CDR1 SGHDT, CDR2 YYEEEE. V shed 5 bases and J 5 bases; nucleotides not matched to a gene: 4. The CDR3 sequence is 13 residues long. Here the CDR3 reads CASSAGEDNEQFF. In nucleotides, the CDR3 is TGTGCCAGCAGTGCGGGAGAGGACAATGAGCAGTTCTTC.

J is TRBJ2-2 and V is TRBV7-2; D remains ambiguous. Germline V gene lookup returns CDR1 SGHTA and CDR2 FQGNSA. With 2 bases removed from V and 1 base from J, the gap between germline ends came to 8 bases. This CDR3 contains 15 residues. Here the CDR3 reads CASSLLGQNTGELFF. CDR3 DNA: TGTGCCAGCAGCTTATTGGGCCAGAACACCGGGGAGCTGTTTTTT.